One T cell receptor (beta chain) is described in this entry. Its antigen is undetermined. Assay: immunoSEQ multiplex PCR; the TCRdb copy retains only in-frame clones and omits some. The data contain around 100,000 clones, over 85% of them singletons. The sample comes from a study of T cell responses to AZD1222 COVID-19 vaccine. Germline V lookup: CDR1 LNHDA, CDR2 SQIVND (reference sequence). There are 13 residues in the CDR3. J was trimmed by 5 bases and V by 7 bases; bases with no gene match: 8. General study points: The breadth and depth of Spike-specific TCRs increased once two AZD1222 doses had been given. Repertoires were sampled only after the peak T cell response. Spike as a whole was targeted by vaccine-associated CD4 TCRs, dominant at 160-218 and 743-854. Donors skewed white British and female; clonal diversity was possibly underestimated.

The TCR comes from an adult in good health. Specimen: peripheral blood, collected on day 0 of AZD1222 vaccination. V usage is TRBV19 and J usage is TRBJ2-7, with TRBD1 identical over 7 bases. The CDR3 coding sequence is TGTGCCAGTAAAGGACAGGACCCCCACGAGCAGTACTTC. This codes for CASKGQDPHEQYF.